A single sample is the source of the 4 T cell receptor beta chains below, sequenced in a study of CD4+ T cells in melanoma. Profiling relied on immunoSEQ multiplex PCR, and the TCRdb table lists in-frame clones only, not all of them. The profile shows roughly 150,000 clones, roughly 91% of them singletons. The receptors here all came from a human donor with melanoma.

This clone was picked up one time. The J gene is TRBJ1-1, the V gene TRBV19; no clear D. The V end lost 3 bases, the J end lost 4 bases, and 21 bases lay between the germline ends. CDR3 length: 17 residues. Germline-derived CDR1 and CDR2 are LNHDA and SQIVND (reference sequence). CDR3 DNA sequence: TGTGCCAGTAGTATCTCCGCGGTGGGGAGCCTATCCACTGAAGCTTTCTTT. This gives the protein CASSISAVGSLSTEAFF. Drawing the rest from reference TRBV19 and TRBJ1-1, the complete variable domain is DGGITQSPKYLFRKEGQNVTLSCEQNLNHDAMYWYRQDPGQGLRLIYYSQIVNDFQKGDIAEGYSVSREKKESFPLTVTSAQKNPTAFYLCASSISAVGSLSTEAFFGQGTRLTVV.

The rearrangement uses TRBV6-5 and TRBJ2-1; TRBD1 aligns across 9 bases. This CDR3 spans 13 amino acids. The junction had 4 bases not matched to a gene; V was cut back by 6 bases and J by 7 bases. Germline CDR1 reads MNHEY; CDR2 reads SVGAGI. In nucleotides, the CDR3 is TGTGCCAGCAGGTCCGGACAGGGGAATGAGCAGTTCTTC. Amino acid sequence: CASRSGQGNEQFF.

The chain recombines TRBV2 with TRBJ2-2; D perhaps matches TRBD1 (5 bases). The CDR3 has 14 amino acids. The ends were cut back, 5 bases at V and 3 bases at J, with 10 bases in the middle. Germline lookup yields CDR1 SNHLY and CDR2 FYNNEI. The CDR3 DNA reads as TGTGCCAGCAGTCCCCTCAGGGACACCGGGGAGCTGTTTTTT. Protein product: CASSPLRDTGELFF. Drawing the rest from reference TRBV2 and TRBJ2-2, the complete variable domain is EPEVTQTPSHQVTQMGQEVILRCVPISNHLYFYWYRQILGQKVEFLVSFYNNEISEKSEIFDDQFSVERPDGSNFTLKIRSTKLEDSAMYFCASSPLRDTGELFFGEGSRLTVL.

The chain recombines TRBV5-6 with TRBJ2-3, with TRBD2 as a possible D gene (5 bases). Germline CDR1 is SGHDT and CDR2 is YYEEEE. The CDR3 consists of 13 residues. The germline V and J ends were trimmed by 0 bases and 5 bases, with 7 bases remaining between them. This CDR3 is CASSLVAGDTQYF. Here the CDR3 DNA reads TGTGCCAGCAGCTTGGTTGCGGGAGATACGCAGTATTTT.